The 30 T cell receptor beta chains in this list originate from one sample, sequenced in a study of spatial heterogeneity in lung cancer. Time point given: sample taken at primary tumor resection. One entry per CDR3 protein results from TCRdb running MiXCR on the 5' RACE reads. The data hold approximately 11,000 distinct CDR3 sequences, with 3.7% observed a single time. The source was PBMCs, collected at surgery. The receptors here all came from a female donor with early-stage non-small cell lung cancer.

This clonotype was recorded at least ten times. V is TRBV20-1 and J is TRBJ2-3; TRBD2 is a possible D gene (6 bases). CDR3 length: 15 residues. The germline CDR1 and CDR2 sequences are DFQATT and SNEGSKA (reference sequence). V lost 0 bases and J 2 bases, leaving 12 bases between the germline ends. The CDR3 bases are TGCAGTGCTAGAGATCTGGCGGGGTACACAGATACGCAGTATTTT. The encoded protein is CSARDLAGYTDTQYF.

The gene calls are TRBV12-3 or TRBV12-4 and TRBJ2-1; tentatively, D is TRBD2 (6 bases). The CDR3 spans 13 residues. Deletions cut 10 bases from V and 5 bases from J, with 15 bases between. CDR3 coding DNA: TGTGCCACCTCGGGACTGATTCACAATGAGCAGTTCTTC. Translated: CATSGLIHNEQFF.

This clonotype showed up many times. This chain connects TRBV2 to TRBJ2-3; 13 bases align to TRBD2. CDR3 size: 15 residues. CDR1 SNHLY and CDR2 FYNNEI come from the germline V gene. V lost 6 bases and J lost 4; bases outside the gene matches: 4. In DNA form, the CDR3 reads TGTGCCAGCAGGATGGGACTAGCGGGGTCAGATACGCAGTATTTT. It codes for CASRMGLAGSDTQYF.

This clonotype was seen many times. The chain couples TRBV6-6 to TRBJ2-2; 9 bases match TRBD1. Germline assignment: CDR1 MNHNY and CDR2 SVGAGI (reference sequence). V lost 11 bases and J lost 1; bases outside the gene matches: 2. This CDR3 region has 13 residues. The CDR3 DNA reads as TGTGCCGGGGGACAGGGGAACACCGGGGAGCTGTTTTTT. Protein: CAGGQGNTGELFF.

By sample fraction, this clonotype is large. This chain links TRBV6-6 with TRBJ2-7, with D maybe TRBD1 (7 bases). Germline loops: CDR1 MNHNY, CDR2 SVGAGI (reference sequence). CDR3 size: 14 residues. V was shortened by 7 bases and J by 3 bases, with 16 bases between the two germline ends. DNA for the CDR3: TGTGCCAGCATAGGGGGCCAGGGGGGCTACGAGCAGTACTTC. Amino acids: CASIGGQGGYEQYF.

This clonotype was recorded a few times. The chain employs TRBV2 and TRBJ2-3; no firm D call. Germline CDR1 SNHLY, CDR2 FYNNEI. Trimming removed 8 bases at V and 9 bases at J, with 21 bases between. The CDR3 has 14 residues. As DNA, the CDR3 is TGTGCCAGCCTTCTGGACCGAACAACTGGGACGCAGTATTTT. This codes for CASLLDRTTGTQYF.

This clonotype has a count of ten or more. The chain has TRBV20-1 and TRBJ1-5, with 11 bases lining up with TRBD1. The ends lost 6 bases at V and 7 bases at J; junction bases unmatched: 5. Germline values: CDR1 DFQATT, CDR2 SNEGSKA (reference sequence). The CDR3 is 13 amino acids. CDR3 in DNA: TGCAGTGCCAGGACAGGGGGCGGGCAGCCCCAGCATTTT. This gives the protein CSARTGGGQPQHF.

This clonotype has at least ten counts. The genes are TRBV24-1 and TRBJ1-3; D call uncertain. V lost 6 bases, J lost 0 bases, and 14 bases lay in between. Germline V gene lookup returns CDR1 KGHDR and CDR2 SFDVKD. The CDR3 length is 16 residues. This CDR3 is CATSPWVGSSGNTIYF. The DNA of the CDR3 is TGTGCCACCAGTCCTTGGGTGGGGAGCTCTGGAAACACCATATATTTT.

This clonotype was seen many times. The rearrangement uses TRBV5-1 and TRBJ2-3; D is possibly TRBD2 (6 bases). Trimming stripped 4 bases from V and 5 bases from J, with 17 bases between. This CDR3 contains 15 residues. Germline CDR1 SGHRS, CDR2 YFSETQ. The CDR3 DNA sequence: TGCGCCAGCAGCCGAGACGGGAGCGTTGGAGATACGCAGTATTTT. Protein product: CASSRDGSVGDTQYF.

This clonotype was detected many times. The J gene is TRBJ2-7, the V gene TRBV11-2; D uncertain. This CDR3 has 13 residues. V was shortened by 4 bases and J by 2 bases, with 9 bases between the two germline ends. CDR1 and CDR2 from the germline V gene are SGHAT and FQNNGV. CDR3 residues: CASSSESAYEQYF. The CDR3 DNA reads TGTGCCAGCAGCTCAGAATCGGCCTACGAGCAGTACTTC.

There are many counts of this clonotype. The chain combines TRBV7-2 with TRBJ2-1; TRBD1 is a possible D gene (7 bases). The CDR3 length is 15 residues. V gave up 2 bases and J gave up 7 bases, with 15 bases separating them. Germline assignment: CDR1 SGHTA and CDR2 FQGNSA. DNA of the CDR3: TGTGCCAGCAGCTTATCCCAGGGGGGATGGAATGAGCAGTTCTTC. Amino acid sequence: CASSLSQGGWNEQFF.

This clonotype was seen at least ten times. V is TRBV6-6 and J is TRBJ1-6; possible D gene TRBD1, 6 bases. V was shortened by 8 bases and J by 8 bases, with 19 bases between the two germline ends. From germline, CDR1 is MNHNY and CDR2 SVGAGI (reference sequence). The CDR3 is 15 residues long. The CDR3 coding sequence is TGTGCCAGCTCGCCCGCGGGACAATGGGATTCACCCCTCCACTTT. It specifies CASSPAGQWDSPLHF.

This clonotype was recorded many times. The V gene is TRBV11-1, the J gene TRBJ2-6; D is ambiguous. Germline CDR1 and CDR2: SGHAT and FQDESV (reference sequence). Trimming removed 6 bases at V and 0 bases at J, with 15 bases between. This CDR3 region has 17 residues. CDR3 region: CASRGLDPHSGANVLTF. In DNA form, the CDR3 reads TGTGCCAGCAGGGGTCTTGACCCCCACTCTGGGGCCAACGTCCTGACTTTC.

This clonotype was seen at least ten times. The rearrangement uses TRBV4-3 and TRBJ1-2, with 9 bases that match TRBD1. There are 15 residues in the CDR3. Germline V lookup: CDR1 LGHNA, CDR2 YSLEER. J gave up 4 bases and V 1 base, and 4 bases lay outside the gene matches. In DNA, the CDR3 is TGCGCCAGCAGCCAAGGGACAGGGGTGGGCTATGGCTACACCTTC. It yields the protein CASSQGTGVGYGYTF.

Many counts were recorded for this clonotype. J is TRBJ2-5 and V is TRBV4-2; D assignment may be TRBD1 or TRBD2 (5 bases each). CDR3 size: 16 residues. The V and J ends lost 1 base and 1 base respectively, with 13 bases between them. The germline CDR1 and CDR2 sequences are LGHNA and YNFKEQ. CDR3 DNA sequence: TGTGCCAGCAGCCAAGTTTCCGGGACCGTCCAAGAGACCCAGTACTTC. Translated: CASSQVSGTVQETQYF.

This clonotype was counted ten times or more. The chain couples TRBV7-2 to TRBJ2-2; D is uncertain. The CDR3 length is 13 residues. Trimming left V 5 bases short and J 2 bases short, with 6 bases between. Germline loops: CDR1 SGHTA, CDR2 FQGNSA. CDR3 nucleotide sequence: TGTGCCAGCAGCAAGCCTAACACCGGGGAGCTGTTTTTT. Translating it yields CASSKPNTGELFF. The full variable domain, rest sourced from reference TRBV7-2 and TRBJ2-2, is GAGVSQSPSNKVTEKGKDVELRCDPISGHTALYWYRQSLGQGLEFLIYFQGNSAPDKSGLPSDRFSAERTGGSVSTLTIQRTQQEDSAVYLCASSKPNTGELFFGEGSRLTVL.

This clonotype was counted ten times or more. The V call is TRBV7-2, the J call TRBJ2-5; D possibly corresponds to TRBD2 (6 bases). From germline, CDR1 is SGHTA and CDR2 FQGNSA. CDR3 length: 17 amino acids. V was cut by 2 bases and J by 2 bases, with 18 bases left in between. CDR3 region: CASSLKEGILKQETQYF. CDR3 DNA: TGTGCCAGCAGCTTAAAGGAGGGTATCCTCAAACAAGAGACCCAGTACTTC.

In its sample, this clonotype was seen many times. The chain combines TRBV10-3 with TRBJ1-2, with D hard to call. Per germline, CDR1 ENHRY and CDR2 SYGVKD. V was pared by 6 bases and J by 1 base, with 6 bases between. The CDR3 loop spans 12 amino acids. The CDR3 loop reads CAIRGNNYGYTF. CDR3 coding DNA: TGTGCCATCAGGGGAAATAACTATGGCTACACCTTC.

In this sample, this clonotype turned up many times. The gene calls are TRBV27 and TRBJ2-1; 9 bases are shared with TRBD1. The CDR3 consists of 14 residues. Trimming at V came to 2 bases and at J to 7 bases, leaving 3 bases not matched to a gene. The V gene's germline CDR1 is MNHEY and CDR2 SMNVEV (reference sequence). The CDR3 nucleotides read TGTGCCAGCAGTTTAAACAGGGGGCGAAATGAGCAGTTCTTC. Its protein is CASSLNRGRNEQFF.

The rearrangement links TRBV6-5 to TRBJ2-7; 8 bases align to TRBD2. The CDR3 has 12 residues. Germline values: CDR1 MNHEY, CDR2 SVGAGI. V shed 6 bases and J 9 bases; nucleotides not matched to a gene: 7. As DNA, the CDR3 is TGTGCCAGCAGAGACGGGGGGGCGACGCAGTACTTC. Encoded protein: CASRDGGATQYF.

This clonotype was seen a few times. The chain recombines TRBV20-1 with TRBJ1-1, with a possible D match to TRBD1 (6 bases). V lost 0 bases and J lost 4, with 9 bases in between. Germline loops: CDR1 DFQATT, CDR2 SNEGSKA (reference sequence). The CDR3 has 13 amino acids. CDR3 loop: CSARDPRGTEAFF. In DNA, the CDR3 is TGCAGTGCTAGAGATCCCAGGGGCACTGAAGCTTTCTTT.

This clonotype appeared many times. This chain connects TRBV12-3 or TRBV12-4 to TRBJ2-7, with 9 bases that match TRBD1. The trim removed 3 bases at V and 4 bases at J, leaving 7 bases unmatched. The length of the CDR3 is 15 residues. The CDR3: CASSFPGQGKYEQYF. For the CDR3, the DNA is TGTGCCAGCAGTTTCCCGGGACAGGGCAAGTACGAGCAGTACTTC.

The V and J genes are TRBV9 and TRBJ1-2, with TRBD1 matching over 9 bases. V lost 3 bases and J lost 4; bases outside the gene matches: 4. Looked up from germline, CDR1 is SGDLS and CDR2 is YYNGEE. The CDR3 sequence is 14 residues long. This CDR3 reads CASSGTGGPYGYTF. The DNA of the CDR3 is TGTGCCAGCAGCGGAACAGGGGGCCCCTATGGCTACACCTTC.

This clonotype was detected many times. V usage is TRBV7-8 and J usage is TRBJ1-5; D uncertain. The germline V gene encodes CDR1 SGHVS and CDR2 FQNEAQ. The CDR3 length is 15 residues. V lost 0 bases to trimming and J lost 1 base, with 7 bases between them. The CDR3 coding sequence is TGTGCCAGCAGCTTAGCCGGGTCGAGCAATCAGCCCCAGCATTTT. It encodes CASSLAGSSNQPQHF.

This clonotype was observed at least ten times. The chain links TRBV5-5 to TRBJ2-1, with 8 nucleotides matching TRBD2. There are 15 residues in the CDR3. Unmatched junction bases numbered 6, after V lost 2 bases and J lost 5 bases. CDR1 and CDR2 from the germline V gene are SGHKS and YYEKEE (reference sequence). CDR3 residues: CASSFRGGQNNEQFF. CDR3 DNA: TGTGCCAGCAGCTTCCGGGGGGGCCAAAACAATGAGCAGTTCTTC.

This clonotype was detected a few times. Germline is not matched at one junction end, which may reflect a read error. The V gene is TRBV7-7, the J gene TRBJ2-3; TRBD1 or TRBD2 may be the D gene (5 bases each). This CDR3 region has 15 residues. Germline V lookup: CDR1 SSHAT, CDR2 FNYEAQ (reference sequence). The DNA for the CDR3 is TGTGCTAGCAGCCGAGGGGTGGGCGCAACAGATACGCAGTATTTT. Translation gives CASSRGVGATDTQYF.

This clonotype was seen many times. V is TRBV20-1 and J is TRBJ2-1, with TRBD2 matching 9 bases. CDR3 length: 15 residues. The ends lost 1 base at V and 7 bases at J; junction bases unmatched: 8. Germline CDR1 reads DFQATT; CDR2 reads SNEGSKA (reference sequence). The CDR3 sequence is CSARGGGRAWNEQFF. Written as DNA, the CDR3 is TGCAGTGCTAGAGGGGGCGGGAGGGCCTGGAATGAGCAGTTCTTC.

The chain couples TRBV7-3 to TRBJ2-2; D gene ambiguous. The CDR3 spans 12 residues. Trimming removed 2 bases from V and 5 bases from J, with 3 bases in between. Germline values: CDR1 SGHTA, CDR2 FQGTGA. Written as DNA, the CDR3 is TGTGCCAGCAGCTTAGGGACCGGGGAGCTGTTTTTT. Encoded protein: CASSLGTGELFF. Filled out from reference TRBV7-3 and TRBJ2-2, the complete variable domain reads GAGVSQTPSNKVTEKGKYVELRCDPISGHTALYWYRQSLGQGPEFLIYFQGTGAADDSGLPNDRFFAVRPEGSVSTLKIQRTERGDSAVYLCASSLGTGELFFGEGSRLTVL.

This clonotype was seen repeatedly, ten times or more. The CDR3 here is CASSITGYTEAFF. DNA of the CDR3: TGTGCCAGCAGCATTACAGGGTACACTGAAGCTTTCTTT. The chain is built from TRBV2 and TRBJ1-1; D is possibly TRBD1 (6 bases). This CDR3 comprises 13 residues. The V end lost 6 bases, the J end lost 3 bases, and 11 bases lay between the germline ends. Germline-derived CDR1 and CDR2 are SNHLY and FYNNEI. Complete variable domain (other parts from reference TRBV2 and TRBJ1-1): EPEVTQTPSHQVTQMGQEVILRCVPISNHLYFYWYRQILGQKVEFLVSFYNNEISEKSEIFDDQFSVERPDGSNFTLKIRSTKLEDSAMYFCASSITGYTEAFFGQGTRLTVV.

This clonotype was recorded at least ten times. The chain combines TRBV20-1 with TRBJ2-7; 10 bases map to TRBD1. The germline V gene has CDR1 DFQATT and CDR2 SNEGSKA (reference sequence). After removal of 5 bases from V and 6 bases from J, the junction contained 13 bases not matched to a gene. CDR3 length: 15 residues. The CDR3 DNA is TGCAGTGCTGGCGGGCCCGGGACAGGGGCCGGCGAGCAGTACTTC. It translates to CSAGGPGTGAGEQYF.